This TCR beta chain was recovered during a study of T cells after yellow fever vaccination. This CDR3 spans 16 amino acids. CDR1 is LGHNA, CDR2 YSLEER, per germline. Between the trimmed V and J ends, which lost 4 bases and 0 bases, there was a span of 12 bases. TCRdb reanalysed the 5' RACE reads using MiXCR and keeps one entry per CDR3 protein. The sample has a few hundred thousand distinct CDR3 sequences, 13% seen once; the top ten hold about 0.54%. The sequencing used CD4+ T cells sorted from PBMCs, collected 45 days after the yellow fever booster vaccination. The chain joins TRBV4-3 to TRBJ1-4; possible D gene TRBD1, 5 bases. The clonotype originates from a man aged 30-40 years who received the YFV17D yellow fever vaccine. Here the CDR3 DNA reads TGCGCCAGCAGCCTAGGGGTCATTGCAACTAATGAAAAACTGTTTTTT. Its translation is CASSLGVIATNEKLFF.